This T cell receptor (beta chain) was observed in a study of beta chain features in type 1 diabetes. Regarding the study as a whole: More deletions and fewer insertions at VDJ junctions were found in patients with type 1 diabetes.

This clone has only one observation. The antigen is unknown. V was trimmed by 3 bases and J by 5 bases, leaving 10 bases between them. Germline CDR1 is MNHEY and CDR2 is SMNVEV (reference sequence). The CDR3 loop spans 13 amino acids. The single heparinised draw taken from each donor contained roughly 100 mL of blood on average. It was via CD45RO/CCR7/CD25/CD127/CD95/CD27 that CD4+ naive, central memory, regulatory and stem cell-like memory cells were sorted. Every isolated RNA sample was fully reverse transcribed, so sequencing captured expressed TCRB transcripts. The table came from immunoSEQ multiplex PCR; TCRdb's copy has only in-frame clones and leaves some out. In the table there are 450,000 to 550,000 clones, approximately 30% of which are singletons.

The specimen sequenced was naive CD4+ T cells from blood. This sequence originates from a man younger than 35 in good health. The chain links TRBV27 to TRBJ2-5; D ambiguous. CDR3 coding DNA: TGTGCCAGCAGTTTCACTCAAGGGGAGACCCAGTACTTC. Translating gives CASSFTQGETQYF.